This passage covers 14 T cell receptor beta chains from one sample sequenced in a study of identical twins. TCRdb called the 5' RACE reads again in MiXCR, with one record for every CDR3 protein. The sample records about 530,000 distinct CDR3 sequences, about 16% being singletons. This sample also belongs to another study, concerning yellow fever vaccine responses in identical twins.

What was sequenced was CD4+ T cells sorted from blood. The receptor set was obtained from a woman under 30 in good health.

The V and J genes are TRBV7-9 and TRBJ1-6; TRBD1 is a possible D gene (5 bases). CDR1 is SEHNR, CDR2 FQNEAQ, per germline (reference sequence). The CDR3 runs 13 residues. V shed 4 bases and J shed 9 bases, with 10 bases lying between them. The CDR3 here is CASSSGEVSPLHF. The DNA for the CDR3 is TGTGCCAGCAGCTCGGGGGAGGTTTCACCCCTCCACTTT.

This clonotype was detected only a few times. The chain combines TRBV24-1 with TRBJ2-3, with D hard to call. The CDR3 contains 16 residues. CDR1 is KGHDR, CDR2 SFDVKD, per germline. Trimming took 5 bases from V and 2 from J, leaving 16 bases between them. The CDR3 sequence is CATSVSRSVPTDTQYF. The CDR3 nucleotides read TGTGCCACCAGTGTTTCCCGCAGTGTCCCCACAGATACGCAGTATTTT.

This clonotype was recorded a few times. The V gene is TRBV6-5, the J gene TRBJ2-6; 8 bases match TRBD2. V lost 2 bases and J lost 2; bases outside the gene matches: 8. The CDR3 spans 18 residues. Germline V gene sequence: CDR1 MNHEY, CDR2 SVGAGI. In DNA form, the CDR3 reads TGTGCCAGCAGTTACGTGAGCGGGGGAAAACCTGGGGCCAACGTCCTGACTTTC. Encoded protein: CASSYVSGGKPGANVLTF.

This clonotype came up many times. V usage is TRBV12-3 or TRBV12-4 and J usage is TRBJ1-1; D is unresolved. This CDR3 is built from 11 residues. V was clipped by 7 bases and J by 6 bases, with 9 bases between them. CDR3 loop: CASTGLAEAFF. The CDR3 bases are TGTGCCAGCACGGGATTGGCTGAAGCTTTCTTT.

The rearrangement links TRBV11-2 to TRBJ2-7; D gene uncertain. Trimming removed 6 bases from V and 0 bases from J, with 15 bases in between. This CDR3 has 15 amino acids. Germline V CDR1 and CDR2: SGHAT, FQNNGV. The CDR3 DNA reads TGTGCCAGCAGTTTAACCCCTGACAACTCCTACGAGCAGTACGTC. It translates to CASSLTPDNSYEQYV.

The table lists this clonotype with many counts. This chain uses TRBV20-1 with TRBJ2-1; TRBD2 matches at 7 bases. CDR1 and CDR2 (germline): DFQATT, SNEGSKA (reference sequence). J lost 0 bases, V lost 6 bases, and 11 bases had no gene match. The CDR3 consists of 16 residues. CDR3 in DNA: TGCAGTGCGTCCGAAGTAGCGGGCCTCTCCTACAATGAGCAGTTCTTC. Its translation: CSASEVAGLSYNEQFF.

This chain links TRBV2 with TRBJ1-1; D gene unclear. CDR3 length: 15 amino acids. V was clipped by 7 bases and J by 7 bases, with 22 bases between them. Germline V gives CDR1 SNHLY, CDR2 FYNNEI. CDR3 loop: CASTKPVTHMGEAFF. As DNA, the CDR3 is TGTGCCAGCACAAAACCGGTGACCCATATGGGTGAAGCTTTCTTT.

The chain recombines TRBV12-3 or TRBV12-4 with TRBJ2-7; unclear D gene. This CDR3 is 15 amino acids long. Trimming cost V 1 base and J 1 base, with 11 bases left between them. The CDR3 DNA reads TGTGCCAGCAGTTTAGGGTTGGTTATATCCTACGAGCAGTACTTC. Translating it yields CASSLGLVISYEQYF.

J is TRBJ2-5 and V is TRBV28; TRBD2 matches at 14 bases. In germline, CDR1 is MDHEN, CDR2 SYDVKM. The trim removed 6 bases at V and 0 bases at J, leaving 3 bases unmatched. This CDR3 is built from 16 residues. The CDR3 loop reads CASRRLAGGNQETQYF. The CDR3, as DNA: TGTGCCAGCAGGCGACTAGCGGGGGGGAACCAAGAGACCCAGTACTTC. Variable domain in full (rest from reference TRBV28 and TRBJ2-5): DVKVTQSSRYLVKRTGEKVFLECVQDMDHENMFWYRQDPGLGLRLIYFSYDVKMKEKGDIPEGYSVSREKKERFSLILESASTNQTSMYLCASRRLAGGNQETQYFGPGTRLLVL.

The CDR3 DNA follows: TGCAGTGCTAGCACAATGGGTGAGACCCAGTACTTC. This sequence encodes CSASTMGETQYF. The V call is TRBV20-1, the J call TRBJ2-5; D gene unclear. Trimming cost V 3 bases and J 5 bases, with 10 bases left between them. Germline V gene sequence: CDR1 DFQATT, CDR2 SNEGSKA (reference sequence). The CDR3 is 12 amino acids.

The chain carries TRBV12-3 or TRBV12-4 and TRBJ2-1; D may be TRBD2 (6 bases). The germline V and J ends were trimmed by 1 base and 4 bases, with 17 bases remaining between them. The CDR3 spans 17 residues. In nucleotides, the CDR3 is TGTGCCAGCAGTTTAGATCACCGGGACTGGGGTTACAATGAGCAGTTCTTC. Its translation: CASSLDHRDWGYNEQFF.

This clonotype showed up just a few times. V is TRBV21-1 and J is TRBJ1-1; the DNA was not compared with TRBD1, the D call given in the table. TRBV21-1 is shown as a pseudogene. The CDR3 loop spans 13 amino acids. CDR3 protein: CASSKARDPGAFF. In DNA, the CDR3 is TGTGCCAGCAGCAAAGCGCGCGACCCCGGAGCTTTCTTT.

The V and J genes are TRBV20-1 and TRBJ2-7; a weak D match, TRBD2 (7 bases). The CDR3 contains 14 residues. V was clipped by 6 bases and J by 1 base, with 16 bases between them. CDR1 is DFQATT, CDR2 SNEGSKA, per germline (reference sequence). CDR3: CSAPRGGASYEQYF. CDR3 DNA: TGCAGTGCCCCGAGGGGGGGCGCTTCCTACGAGCAGTACTTC.

Only a few counts were recorded for this clonotype. The J gene is TRBJ2-5, the V gene TRBV24-1; TRBD2 is a possible D gene (6 bases). This CDR3 has 17 amino acids. Germline loops: CDR1 KGHDR, CDR2 SFDVKD. The V end was cut by 4 bases, the J end by 5 bases, with 22 bases between. As DNA, the CDR3 is TGTGCCACCAGTGACCCCCGGGTAGCGGCTCCTATGGAGACCCAGTACTTC. It codes for CATSDPRVAAPMETQYF.